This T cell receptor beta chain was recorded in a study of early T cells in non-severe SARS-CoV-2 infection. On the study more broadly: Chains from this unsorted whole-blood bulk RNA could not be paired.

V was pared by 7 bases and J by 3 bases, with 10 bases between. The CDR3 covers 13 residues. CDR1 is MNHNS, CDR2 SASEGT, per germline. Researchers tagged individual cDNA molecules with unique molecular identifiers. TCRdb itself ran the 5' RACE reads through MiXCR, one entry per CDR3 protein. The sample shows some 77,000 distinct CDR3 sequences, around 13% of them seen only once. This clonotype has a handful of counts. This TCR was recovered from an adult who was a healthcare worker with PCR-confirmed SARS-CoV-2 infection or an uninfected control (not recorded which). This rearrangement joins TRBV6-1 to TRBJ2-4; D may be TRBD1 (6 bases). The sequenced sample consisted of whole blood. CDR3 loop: CASTAGDKNIQYF. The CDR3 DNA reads TGTGCCAGCACGGCAGGGGACAAAAACATTCAGTACTTC.